This TCR beta chain originates from a study of Graves' ophthalmopathy and Graves' hyperthyroidism. Amplified TCR beta CDR3 regions were obtained using RNA transcripts as template. First-round RT-PCR with HTBI primers preceded a second-round multiplex PCR. TCRdb itself ran the multiplex PCR reads through MiXCR, one entry per CDR3 protein. Of about 500,000 distinct CDR3 sequences listed, approximately 35% were seen once; the top ten hold around 4.6%. This clonotype was observed once. CDR1 is SNHLY, CDR2 FYNNEI, per germline. The CDR3 consists of 16 residues. V shed 8 bases, J shed 5 bases, and the junction held 15 bases outside the gene matches.

The sample taken for sequencing was peripheral blood or thyroid tissue (not recorded which). The chain employs TRBV2 and TRBJ2-5, with 9 bases that match TRBD1. This TCR came from an adult man with Graves' hyperthyroidism. The CDR3, as DNA: TGTGCCAGCTCACCACCTCCCAACAGGGGGCGGGAGACCCAGTACTTC. This encodes CASSPPPNRGRETQYF.